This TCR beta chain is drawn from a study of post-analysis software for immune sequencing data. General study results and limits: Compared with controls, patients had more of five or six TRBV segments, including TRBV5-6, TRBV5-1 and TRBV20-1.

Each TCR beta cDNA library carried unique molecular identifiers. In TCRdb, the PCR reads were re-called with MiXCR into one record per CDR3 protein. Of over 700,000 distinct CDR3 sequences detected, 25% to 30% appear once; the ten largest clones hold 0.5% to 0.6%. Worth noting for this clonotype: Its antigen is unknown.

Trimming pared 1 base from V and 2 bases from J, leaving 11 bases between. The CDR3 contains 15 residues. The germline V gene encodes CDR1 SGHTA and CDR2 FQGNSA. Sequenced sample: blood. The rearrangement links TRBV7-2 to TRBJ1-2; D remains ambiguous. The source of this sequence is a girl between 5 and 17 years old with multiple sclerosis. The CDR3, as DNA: TGTGCCAGCAGCTTAGAGAGGGTTCCCAACTATGGCTACACCTTC. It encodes CASSLERVPNYGYTF.